The 8 T cell receptor beta chains given below trace back to one sample, sequenced in a study of blood T cell repertoires in COVID-19 (TCRdb year 2020). Libraries came from the immunoSEQ multiplex PCR assay. Entries here come from immuneACCESS through TCRdb and include only in-frame sequences with V and J called. Some clones fail to appear in such tables; in the studies checked, an unresolved V gene covers under half of the shortfall, and the cause of the remainder is unknown. Recorded for this sample are about 120,000 clones; approximately 84% of them occurred a single time. The top ten clonotypes cover 7.5% of the sample. Sequencing used peripheral blood. Every receptor here comes from a man aged 70-80 years with active or convalescent COVID-19.

The gene calls are TRBV3-1 (or the pseudogene TRBV3-2) and TRBJ1-2; 9 bases are shared with TRBD1. With 4 bases clipped from V and 6 bases from J, the junction kept 9 bases outside the gene matches. The CDR3 has 15 residues. CDR1 LGHDT and CDR2 YNNKEL come from the germline V gene (reference sequence). CDR3 loop: CASSPTWTGEDGYTF. CDR3 DNA: TGTGCCAGCAGCCCAACCTGGACAGGGGAGGATGGCTACACCTTC.

Only a few counts were recorded for this clone. In nucleotides, the CDR3 is TGTGCCAGCACCTTCATCGGGACAGGGGGCCACGGGGAGCTGTTTTTT. As protein: CASTFIGTGGHGELFF. The V and J genes are TRBV5-6 and TRBJ2-2, with TRBD1 matching over 12 bases. CDR1 SGHDT and CDR2 YYEEEE come from the germline V gene. J gave up 7 bases and V 6 bases, and 10 bases lay outside the gene matches. The CDR3 covers 16 residues.

The chain has TRBV7-2 and TRBJ1-3; 7 bases agree with TRBD1. The trim removed 5 bases at V and 2 bases at J, leaving 0 bases unmatched. This CDR3 region has 13 residues. Germline V gene data show CDR1 as SGHTA and CDR2 as FQGNSA. The CDR3 reads CASSGTAGNTIYF. CDR3 sequence (DNA): TGTGCCAGCAGCGGGACAGCTGGAAACACCATATATTTT.

The chain combines TRBV28 with TRBJ2-3; TRBD2 matches 12 bases. The CDR3 sequence is 20 residues long. The V gene end was trimmed by 1 base and the J gene end by 0 bases; junction bases not matched to a gene: 11. The germline CDR1 and CDR2 sequences are MDHEN and SYDVKM. The CDR3 loop is CASSLYPSGRGTGSTDTQYF. Written as DNA, the CDR3 is TGTGCCAGCAGTTTATACCCTAGCGGGAGGGGAACGGGGAGCACAGATACGCAGTATTTT. The full variable domain, with the rest looked up from reference TRBV28 and TRBJ2-3, is DVKVTQSSRYLVKRTGEKVFLECVQDMDHENMFWYRQDPGLGLRLIYFSYDVKMKEKGDIPEGYSVSREKKERFSLILESASTNQTSMYLCASSLYPSGRGTGSTDTQYFGPGTRLTVL.

The chain employs TRBV19 and TRBJ1-1; maybe TRBD1 (6 bases). This CDR3 region has 14 residues. CDR1 and CDR2 from the germline V gene are LNHDA and SQIVND (reference sequence). Here the CDR3 reads CATQEGGANTEAFF. The CDR3 DNA is TGTGCAACCCAGGAGGGGGGGGCTAACACTGAAGCTTTCTTT.

The chain employs TRBV5-8 and TRBJ2-6; TRBD1 aligns across 9 bases. The V gene end was trimmed by 4 bases and the J gene end by 4 bases; junction bases not matched to a gene: 9. The CDR3 contains 17 residues. CDR1 and CDR2 from the germline V gene are SGHTS and YDEGEE. CDR3 nucleotides: TGTGCCAGCAGCCTACAGGGGGCAGCGATCGGGGCCAACGTCCTGACTTTC. This codes for CASSLQGAAIGANVLTF.

The chain combines TRBV5-8 with TRBJ1-1; 7 bases line up with TRBD1. Germline values: CDR1 SGHTS, CDR2 YDEGEE. The V and J ends lost 2 bases and 5 bases, in that order; junction bases with no gene match: 3. The CDR3 has 13 residues. CDR3 in amino acids: CASSFNRGTEAFF. The CDR3 DNA reads TGTGCCAGCAGCTTTAACAGGGGAACTGAAGCTTTCTTT.

V usage is TRBV6-1 and J usage is TRBJ1-2; weak D call: TRBD1 (6 bases). The V end lost 3 bases, the J end lost 1 base, and 9 bases lay between the germline ends. Germline lookup yields CDR1 MNHNS and CDR2 SASEGT. The CDR3 spans 14 residues. In DNA form, the CDR3 reads TGTGCCAGCAGTGACCCGGGACATAACTATGGCTACACCTTC. This sequence encodes CASSDPGHNYGYTF.